The clone carrying this TCR beta chain was found a few times. The antigen is not known. Stated time point: persistent/refractory GD, antithyroid drugs over 5 years with positive TRAb. The TCR library was made from RNA that had been extracted from PBMCs in TRIzol. Clinicians diagnosed Graves' disease using American Thyroid Association guidelines. Building the TCR beta libraries relied on iRepertoire HTBI primers, and CDR3 regions underwent Arm-PCR. Per the study methods: The samples yielded approximately 62 TRBV and around 15 TRBJ segments. TCRdb used MiXCR to reprocess the multiplex PCR reads, holding one entry per CDR3 protein. The V and J calls follow TCRdb's processing rather than the paper's. The top ten hold around 21% of the sample, which has approximately 380,000 distinct CDR3 sequences, roughly 20% seen once. This record comes from a study of regulatory T cells in long-lasting Graves disease.

Study-level results: Sharing of public clonotypes was greater in persistent patients (about 2,700) than in new patients (fewer than 1,000). Persistent disease showed a preference for TRBV28, TRBJ1-2 and TRBJ2-5.

Germline V lookup: CDR1 SGDLS, CDR2 YYNGEE. CDR3 length: 17 residues. Trimming removed 0 bases from V and 3 bases from J, with 13 bases in between. The rearrangement links TRBV9 to TRBJ1-6; D perhaps matches TRBD1 (5 bases). This specimen consisted of peripheral blood mononuclear cells (PBMCs), obtained when the disease was refractory, from a patient treated with antithyroid drugs. The source of this sequence is a female donor with Graves disease. This chain's CDR3 is CASSVDGGRGYNSPLHF. The CDR3 nucleotides are TGTGCCAGCAGCGTAGATGGGGGAAGGGGCTATAATTCACCCCTCCACTTT.